This T cell receptor (beta chain) was recorded in a study of CD4 T cell repertoires in COVID-19. Regarding the study as a whole: Some SARS-CoV-2 clonotypes, between 7 and 25%, recurred in SARS-CoV and/or HKU1 cultures. Suggested intraclonal diversification: top SARS-CoV-2-reactive clonotypes appeared in two or three memory subsets.

These memory T cells were uncultured and sequenced directly after ex vivo isolation. With 3 bases removed from V and 3 bases from J, the gap between germline ends came to 6 bases. Looked up from germline, CDR1 is DFQATT and CDR2 is SNEGSKA (reference sequence). This CDR3 is built from 12 residues. The data were produced by immunoSEQ multiplex PCR, yet TCRdb's version contains in-frame clones alone and is incomplete. The data hold approximately 75,000 clones, with under 90% observed a single time. With regard to this clone: Its target is not known.

The sample consisted of CD4+ T cells from peripheral blood, taken after recovery from COVID-19. The rearrangement uses TRBV20-1 and TRBJ1-3, with D hard to call. The sequence was obtained from a human donor who had COVID-19. The CDR3 DNA follows: TGCAGTGCTAGTCATAGTGGAAACACCATATATTTT. This gives the protein CSASHSGNTIYF.